This is a list of T cell receptor beta chains from one sample in a study of T-cell reconstitution after alpha-beta-depleted transplantation in children. TCRdb reanalysed the PCR reads using MiXCR and keeps one entry per CDR3 protein. This sample has hundreds of thousands of distinct CDR3 sequences, with roughly 15% found just once. The specimen comprised PBMCs, mostly from graft donor cells, sampled 360 days after TCRalphabeta/CD19-depleted stem cell transplant. The receptors were sampled from a male patient between 2 and 10 years old who had a stem cell transplant for acute lymphoblastic leukemia, so the T cells may come from the graft donor. The CDR3 runs from the conserved cysteine through the conserved F or W. Fields, in order: CDR3 length, J gene, clone size, V gene, D gene, CDR3 protein, CDR3 DNA. A D gene is named only where the DNA matches it firmly. Clone size is stated in some rows and not others, as once, few, many or a class when expanded.

10 | TRBJ2-7 | NA | TRBV20-1 | NA | CSATHYEQYF | TGCAGTGCGACTCACTACGAGCAGTACTTC
13 | TRBJ1-4 | NA | TRBV28 | NA | CASSMDRSEKLFF | TGTGCCAGCAGTATGGACAGAAGCGAAAAACTGTTTTTT
17 | TRBJ2-3 | NA | TRBV6-5 | NA | CASSYGSISRYTDTQYF | TGTGCCAGCAGTTACGGTTCGATATCCAGGTACACAGATACGCAGTATTTT
15 | TRBJ1-1 | few | TRBV20-1 | NA | CSAEEGGLGGTEAFF | TGCAGTGCGGAAGAGGGGGGGCTGGGGGGGACTGAAGCTTTCTTT
15 | TRBJ2-5 | NA | TRBV5-1 | TRBD1 | CASSQIQGASETQYF | TGCGCCAGCAGCCAGATACAGGGGGCGTCGGAGACCCAGTACTTC
13 | TRBJ2-7 | few | TRBV4-3 | NA | CASSQGQGSEQYF | TGCGCCAGCAGCCAGGGCCAGGGGTCCGAGCAGTACTTC
17 | TRBJ1-5 | few | TRBV5-1 | NA | CASSLGGYGLSNQPQHF | TGCGCCAGCAGCTTGGGAGGGTATGGGCTTTCCAATCAGCCCCAGCATTTT
16 | TRBJ2-5 | few | TRBV29-1 | TRBD1 | CSSWPGQGGFQETQYF | TGCAGCTCCTGGCCGGGACAGGGGGGTTTCCAAGAGACCCAGTACTTC
12 | TRBJ2-1 | few | TRBV24-1 | NA | CATGGLLNEQFF | TGTGCCACTGGGGGACTCCTAAATGAGCAGTTCTTC
15 | TRBJ2-7 | few | TRBV28 | TRBD1 | CASSLSDRGTYEQYF | TGTGCCAGCAGTTTATCGGACAGGGGTACCTACGAGCAGTACTTC
17 | TRBJ1-1 | NA | TRBV7-6 | TRBD1 | CASSLGPGQGANTEAFF | TGTGCCAGCAGCTTAGGTCCGGGACAGGGGGCGAACACTGAAGCTTTCTTT
13 | TRBJ1-3 | few | TRBV2 | NA | CASIRTLGNTIYF | TGTGCCAGCATTCGGACACTGGGAAACACCATATATTTT
14 | TRBJ2-7 | many | TRBV5-1 | TRBD1 | CASSRQTGTYEQYF | TGCGCCAGCAGCCGACAGACAGGGACCTACGAGCAGTACTTC
17 | TRBJ1-5 | NA | TRBV12-3/TRBV12-4 | NA | CASSLVVAGDSNQPQHF | TGTGCCAGCAGTTTAGTTGTTGCAGGGGATAGCAATCAGCCCCAGCATTTT
15 | TRBJ2-2 | few | TRBV12-3/TRBV12-4 | TRBD1 | CASRSTGAPAGELFF | TGTGCCAGCAGATCCACAGGGGCCCCAGCCGGGGAGCTGTTTTTT